These 22 T cell receptor beta chains came from one sample sequenced in a study of T cell responses to AZD1222 COVID-19 vaccine. TCRdb's table, derived via immunoSEQ multiplex PCR, lists solely in-frame clones and lacks some. The table lists around 140,000 clones, approximately 92% of them singletons. Here the sequenced sample was peripheral blood, taken on day 0 of AZD1222 vaccination. The origin of the receptors is an adult in good health.

In DNA, the CDR3 is TGCAGTGCTAGTTATGCGACGGATGCCTACGAGCAGTACTTC. This codes for CSASYATDAYEQYF. The chain is built from TRBV20-1 and TRBJ2-7, with D hard to call. V lost 3 bases and J 2 bases, leaving 14 bases between the germline ends. The germline gives CDR1 DFQATT, CDR2 SNEGSKA (reference sequence). The CDR3 extends over 14 amino acids.

V and J are TRBV25-1 and TRBJ2-7, with 8 bases lining up with TRBD2. Germline V gene data show CDR1 as MGHDK and CDR2 as SYGVNS. The CDR3 is made up of 13 amino acids. This CDR3 reads CRRFTSGPYEQYF. CDR3 in DNA: TGTCGACGATTTACTAGCGGTCCCTACGAGCAGTACTTC.

This chain links TRBV29-1 with TRBJ2-5, with no clear D. Germline CDR1 is SQVTM and CDR2 is ANQGSEA. This CDR3 comprises 13 residues. V shed 6 bases and J shed 2 bases, with 13 bases lying between them. CDR3 sequence reads: CSVMGNRQETQYF. Here the CDR3 DNA reads TGCAGCGTAATGGGGAACAGACAAGAGACCCAGTACTTC.

The rearrangement uses TRBV18 and TRBJ1-5, with TRBD1 as a possible D gene (5 bases). V lost 3 bases to trimming and J lost 0 bases, with 9 bases between them. Per the germline V gene, CDR1 is KGHSH and CDR2 is LQKENI. CDR3 length: 15 amino acids. CDR3 sequence reads: CASSPEGFSNQPQHF. The CDR3 coding sequence is TGTGCCAGCTCACCCGAGGGGTTTAGCAATCAGCCCCAGCATTTT.

The chain joins TRBV6-1 to TRBJ1-2, with D hard to call. Trimming left V 3 bases short and J 4 bases short, with 12 bases between. Germline V gives CDR1 MNHNS, CDR2 SASEGT. CDR3 length equals 14 residues. The CDR3 loop reads CASSDRGPTYGYTF. CDR3 DNA: TGTGCCAGCAGTGATCGCGGACCGACCTATGGCTACACCTTC.

In this sample, this clone turned up once. The chain recombines TRBV7-2 with TRBJ2-7, with D possibly being TRBD1 or TRBD2 (6 bases each). Germline lookup yields CDR1 SGHTA and CDR2 FQGNSA. This CDR3 has 14 residues. Trimming removed 3 bases from V and 7 bases from J, with 16 bases in between. CDR3 in amino acids: CASSFGGGEREQYF. CDR3 sequence (DNA): TGTGCCAGCAGCTTCGGAGGGGGTGAGCGAGAGCAGTACTTC.

The V and J genes are TRBV5-1 and TRBJ2-7; no clear D gene. CDR1 is SGHRS and CDR2 is YFSETQ in the germline V gene. Trimming cost V 4 bases and J 0 bases, with 17 bases left between them. This CDR3 is 16 amino acids long. The CDR3 here is CASSPGPQYSSYEQYF. CDR3 DNA sequence: TGCGCCAGCAGCCCCGGACCGCAATACTCCTCCTACGAGCAGTACTTC. Variable domain in full (rest from reference TRBV5-1 and TRBJ2-7): KAGVTQTPRYLIKTRGQQVTLSCSPISGHRSVSWYQQTPGQGLQFLFEYFSETQRNKGNFPGRFSGRQFSNSRSEMNVSTLELGDSALYLCASSPGPQYSSYEQYFGPGTRLTVT.

V usage is TRBV4-2 and J usage is TRBJ2-3; D not resolved. Germline loops: CDR1 LGHNA, CDR2 YNFKEQ. This CDR3 has 15 residues. V gave up 0 bases and J gave up 6 bases, with 13 bases separating them. This CDR3 reads CASSQDNQGVDTQYF. The CDR3 bases are TGTGCCAGCAGCCAAGATAACCAAGGAGTCGATACGCAGTATTTT.

This chain joins TRBV2 and TRBJ1-6; possibly TRBD1 for D (5 bases). CDR1 and CDR2 (germline): SNHLY, FYNNEI. Trimming took off 0 bases at V and 8 bases at J, with 11 bases between the two ends. There are 15 residues in the CDR3. The CDR3 bases are TGTGCCAGCAGTGAAGCGCAGGGCCGCCATTCACCCCTCCACTTT. It specifies CASSEAQGRHSPLHF.

V usage is TRBV27 and J usage is TRBJ1-1, with unresolved D. V lost 0 bases, J lost 7 bases, and 9 bases lay in between. Germline values: CDR1 MNHEY, CDR2 SMNVEV (reference sequence). The CDR3 has 13 residues. CDR3 sequence: CASSLSRGVEAFF. CDR3 in DNA: TGTGCCAGCAGTTTATCCAGAGGCGTTGAAGCTTTCTTT.

The gene calls are TRBV19 and TRBJ2-7; D is undetermined. This CDR3 is 13 amino acids long. Trimming pared 1 base from V and 1 base from J, leaving 5 bases between. The germline gives CDR1 LNHDA, CDR2 SQIVND (reference sequence). The CDR3 DNA sequence: TGTGCCAGTAGTATAGGGATTTCCTACGAGCAGTACTTC. This translates into CASSIGISYEQYF.

This chain connects TRBV29-1 to TRBJ2-1; 12 bases align to TRBD2. Germline CDR1 reads SQVTM; CDR2 reads ANQGSEA. J lost 4 bases, V lost 5 bases, and 9 bases had no gene match. The CDR3 contains 16 residues. The CDR3 coding sequence is TGCAGCGTTCCCAGGGGCGGACTAGCGGGGTACAATGAGCAGTTCTTC. Residues: CSVPRGGLAGYNEQFF.

The count of this clone is one. The rearrangement links TRBV10-3 to TRBJ1-4, with 7 bases identical to TRBD1. The CDR3 totals 14 residues. V dropped 6 bases and J dropped 3; count of bases not matched to a gene: 4. CDR1 ENHRY and CDR2 SYGVKD come from the germline V gene. The DNA of the CDR3 is TGTGCCATCAGCGACAGGGAGGCTAATGAAAAACTGTTTTTT. This codes for CAISDREANEKLFF.

V usage is TRBV21-1 and J usage is TRBJ2-2; the D segment call TRBD1 is taken from the table without a DNA check. TRBV21-1 is a pseudogene. This CDR3 has 17 amino acids. CDR3 nucleotides: TGTGCCAGCAGCATGGGACACAAATTCGCGAACACCGGGGAGCTGTTTTTT. The encoded protein is CASSMGHKFANTGELFF.

The chain couples TRBV27 to TRBJ1-4; D is unresolved. Germline V gives CDR1 MNHEY, CDR2 SMNVEV (reference sequence). Between the trimmed V and J ends, which lost 5 bases and 4 bases, there was a span of 20 bases. This CDR3 region has 17 residues. Here the CDR3 DNA reads TGTGCCAGCAGTCCAACCCCGGGCCGGGTGATTAATGAAAAACTGTTTTTT. Amino acid sequence: CASSPTPGRVINEKLFF.

The chain has TRBV28 and TRBJ2-7; 8 bases agree with TRBD1. This CDR3 has 11 amino acids. The V segment lost 4 bases and the J segment 12 bases; nucleotides outside the gene matches: 5. From germline, CDR1 is MDHEN and CDR2 SYDVKM. The CDR3 reads CASSSTGGWYF. The CDR3 DNA reads as TGTGCCAGCAGTTCCACAGGGGGGTGGTACTTC.

The chain links TRBV5-6 to TRBJ1-1, with D uncertain. The CDR3 consists of 15 residues. Germline CDR1 SGHDT, CDR2 YYEEEE. Trimming removed 9 bases from V and 2 bases from J, with 20 bases in between. CDR3 in DNA: TGTGCCACCTCCAGACTTCCAAGGCCAAACACTGAAGCTTTCTTT. This sequence encodes CATSRLPRPNTEAFF.

The chain joins TRBV3-1 (or the pseudogene TRBV3-2) to TRBJ2-3; 10 bases are shared with TRBD2. The CDR3 is 16 residues long. Losses at the gene ends were 1 base for V and 8 bases for J; bases not matched to a gene: 9. The germline gives CDR1 LGHDT, CDR2 YNNKEL (reference sequence). CDR3 coding DNA: TGTGCCAGCAGCCAAGTACTGGGGGTAGCGGGAGGTACGCAGTATTTT. Amino acids: CASSQVLGVAGGTQYF.

In nucleotides, the CDR3 is TGTGCCAGCAGCTTAGCAATGGGGGATCTAGCCAAAAACATTCAGTACTTC. This sequence encodes CASSLAMGDLAKNIQYF. The gene calls are TRBV7-9 and TRBJ2-4; D may correspond to TRBD1 or TRBD2 (5 bases each). The CDR3 runs to 17 residues. V was clipped by 0 bases and J by 0 bases, with 12 bases between them. Germline loops: CDR1 SEHNR, CDR2 FQNEAQ (reference sequence).

The J gene is TRBJ2-3, the V gene TRBV6-4; possibly TRBD1 for D (5 bases). CDR3 length equals 13 residues. The germline V and J ends were trimmed by 2 bases and 6 bases, with 9 bases remaining between them. Per the germline V gene, CDR1 is MRHNA and CDR2 is SNTAGT. The CDR3 coding sequence is TGTGCCAGCAGTGACAGGGGTGGTGATACGCAGTATTTT. It specifies CASSDRGGDTQYF.

The CDR3 nucleotides are TGTGCCAGCAGCGCGGGTCCCACTGAAGCTTTCTTT. Translating it yields CASSAGPTEAFF. The rearrangement links TRBV7-9 to TRBJ1-1, with D unclear. The V and J ends lost 5 bases and 4 bases respectively, with 8 bases between them. The CDR3 loop spans 12 amino acids. Germline V gene data show CDR1 as SEHNR and CDR2 as FQNEAQ (reference sequence).

J is TRBJ2-7 and V is TRBV27; 9 positions agree with TRBD2. With V trimmed by 6 bases and J by 4 bases, 16 bases remained unmatched. The CDR3 extends over 17 amino acids. The germline V gene encodes CDR1 MNHEY and CDR2 SMNVEV (reference sequence). The CDR3 coding sequence is TGTGCCAGCAGACTAAGGGGTAGCGGGAGCGGCCATTACGAGCAGTACTTC. Protein sequence: CASRLRGSGSGHYEQYF.